The 26 T cell receptor beta chains below were found in one sample sequenced in a study of human T cells and chemical hapten exposure. Time point here: patch test 1, 2 weeks after DPC sensitization. The treatment was: therapeutic diphenylcyclopropenone sensitization with weekly scalp DPC. MiXCR was run by TCRdb on the RACE reads, yielding one entry per CDR3 protein. Of 300,000 to 350,000 distinct CDR3 sequences in the sample, approximately 6.3% were seen once. Sample: whole blood, taken in connection with sensitization to the hapten diphenylcyclopropenone (DPC). Source of these receptors: a woman younger than 30 with alopecia areata. Some clones in this sample may be carry-over from other donors' samples.

The V call is TRBV5-1, the J call TRBJ2-3, with a weak D call TRBD1 (6 bases). Trimming removed 0 bases at V and 12 bases at J, with 14 bases between. Germline V CDR1 and CDR2: SGHRS, YFSETQ. This CDR3 comprises 13 residues. CDR3 amino acids: CASSLEDRIVQYF. The CDR3 DNA follows: TGCGCCAGCAGCTTGGAGGACAGAATAGTCCAGTATTTT.

This clonotype was seen ten or more times. The rearrangement uses TRBV6-6 and TRBJ1-1, with no clear D. V lost 2 bases, J lost 6 bases, and 10 bases lay in between. The CDR3 is 13 amino acids. Germline lookup yields CDR1 MNHNY and CDR2 SVGAGI (reference sequence). This CDR3 is CASSYGSRPEAFF. In nucleotides, the CDR3 is TGTGCCAGCAGTTACGGTAGTAGGCCTGAAGCTTTCTTT.

At least ten counts were recorded for this clonotype. This rearrangement joins TRBV7-9 to TRBJ2-5, with 7 bases aligning to TRBD1. The germline CDR1 and CDR2 sequences are SEHNR and FQNEAQ (reference sequence). V was pared by 5 bases and J by 4 bases, with 4 bases of the junction left unmatched. CDR3 size: 13 residues. This CDR3 is CASSGDSLETQYF. CDR3 nucleotide sequence: TGTGCCAGCAGCGGGGACAGCCTAGAGACCCAGTACTTC.

The sample holds a few counts of this clonotype. V is TRBV6-6 and J is TRBJ2-3; 9 positions agree with TRBD2. The CDR3 extends over 14 amino acids. J gave up 2 bases and V 9 bases, and 6 bases lay outside the gene matches. The germline V gene has CDR1 MNHNY and CDR2 SVGAGI (reference sequence). The CDR3 here is CASIAGAITDTQYF. CDR3 sequence (DNA): TGTGCCAGTATAGCGGGGGCTATCACAGATACGCAGTATTTT.

The sample holds many counts of this clonotype. The chain links TRBV7-2 to TRBJ1-6; TRBD1 is a possible D gene (5 bases). The CDR3 has 15 amino acids. CDR1 and CDR2 (germline): SGHTA, FQGNSA. V lost 1 base and J lost 9, with 13 bases in between. The CDR3 protein is CASSLEGPTGSPLHF. The CDR3 DNA reads TGTGCCAGCAGCTTAGAGGGACCCACGGGTTCACCCCTCCACTTT. Based on the CDR3 plus reference TRBV7-2 and TRBJ1-6, the full variable domain is GAGVSQSPSNKVTEKGKDVELRCDPISGHTALYWYRQSLGQGLEFLIYFQGNSAPDKSGLPSDRFSAERTGGSVSTLTIQRTQQEDSAVYLCASSLEGPTGSPLHFGNGTRLTVT.

The V gene is TRBV20-1, the J gene TRBJ2-1, with no clear D. The CDR3 is 13 residues long. V lost 3 bases and J 1 base, leaving 7 bases between the germline ends. From germline, CDR1 is DFQATT and CDR2 SNEGSKA (reference sequence). This chain's CDR3 is CSARSRSYNEQFF. The CDR3, as DNA: TGCAGTGCTAGGAGTAGATCCTACAATGAGCAGTTCTTC.

This clonotype showed up many times. The V and J genes are TRBV6-1 and TRBJ2-3; 8 nucleotides align to TRBD2. CDR1 MNHNS and CDR2 SASEGT come from the germline V gene. The V gene end was trimmed by 6 bases and the J gene end by 1 base; junction bases not matched to a gene: 15. This CDR3 contains 18 residues. The CDR3 sequence is CASRPIAGSYLGTDTQYF. CDR3 DNA sequence: TGTGCCAGCAGGCCCATAGCGGGGAGCTACCTGGGCACAGATACGCAGTATTTT.

This clonotype has at least ten counts. The chain carries TRBV10-3 and TRBJ2-7; possibly TRBD2 for D (6 bases). This CDR3 has 12 residues. Per the germline V gene, CDR1 is ENHRY and CDR2 is SYGVKD. The ends were cut back, 10 bases at V and 0 bases at J, with 10 bases in the middle. The CDR3 DNA follows: TGTGCCACGGGGGTAAGCTCCTACGAGCAGTACTTC. This gives the protein CATGVSSYEQYF.

This sequence joins TRBV19 and TRBJ1-2; maybe TRBD1 (6 bases). V was trimmed by 9 bases and J by 3 bases, leaving 20 bases between them. CDR1 and CDR2 from the germline V gene are LNHDA and SQIVND (reference sequence). The CDR3 has 15 amino acids. The DNA for the CDR3 is TGTGCCAGCAAGAGCGGGACACCCCAGGACTATGGCTACACCTTC. Translated, it gives CASKSGTPQDYGYTF.

The chain couples TRBV7-2 to TRBJ1-5; D is uncertain. Germline V gene lookup returns CDR1 SGHTA and CDR2 FQGNSA. The V and J ends lost 3 bases and 3 bases respectively, with 12 bases between them. There are 15 residues in the CDR3. The CDR3 DNA reads as TGTGCCAGCAGCTTTGTCGGGAATACCAATCAGCCCCAGCATTTT. It codes for CASSFVGNTNQPQHF.

This chain uses TRBV7-9 with TRBJ2-3; TRBD1 might be the D (7 bases). The germline CDR1 and CDR2 sequences are SEHNR and FQNEAQ (reference sequence). This CDR3 region has 16 residues. Trimming took off 5 bases at V and 3 bases at J, with 18 bases between the two ends. The CDR3 coding sequence is TGTGCCAGCAGCCGGAGGGAAGGGGGCCTGACAGATACGCAGTATTTT. Translating gives CASSRREGGLTDTQYF.

The genes are TRBV7-9 and TRBJ1-3; D call uncertain. This CDR3 is built from 15 residues. Per germline, CDR1 SEHNR and CDR2 FQNEAQ (reference sequence). Trimming shortened V by 6 bases and J by 4 bases, and 16 bases separated the two germline ends. CDR3 sequence (DNA): TGTGCCAGCAGTTCAATCTCTGGCAAGGGAAACACCATATATTTT. This codes for CASSSISGKGNTIYF.

This clonotype was seen many times. The chain recombines TRBV4-2 with TRBJ2-6; D could derive from TRBD1 or TRBD2 (5 bases each). This CDR3 is built from 17 residues. CDR1 is LGHNA and CDR2 is YNFKEQ in the germline V gene. The V gene lost 2 bases and the J gene lost 0 bases, with 11 bases spanning the gap. CDR3 in DNA: TGTGCCAGCAGCCAATCAGGGACGGGCTCTGGGGCCAACGTCCTGACTTTC. Protein sequence: CASSQSGTGSGANVLTF.

On this clonotype itself: This likely came from a read error, as a far larger clone is one base away. CDR3 DNA: TGTGCCAGCAGCTTAGCGCCAGGCCTTAATCAGCCCCAGCATTTT. Its protein product is CASSLAPGLNQPQHF. The chain recombines TRBV7-6 with TRBJ1-5, with D unclear. The CDR3 has 15 residues. Looked up from germline, CDR1 is SGHVS and CDR2 is FNYEAQ. Deletions cut 0 bases from V and 4 bases from J, with 10 bases between.

This clonotype was seen at least ten times. The V call is TRBV7-9, the J call TRBJ2-1, with 14 bases fitting TRBD2. Germline V gene sequence: CDR1 SEHNR, CDR2 FQNEAQ (reference sequence). The CDR3 runs to 21 residues. J lost 6 bases, V lost 1 base, and 17 bases had no gene match. DNA of the CDR3: TGTGCCAGCAGCTTAGGGGTCCGGACTAGCGGGGGGCCTCCGTCCCGCAATGAGCAGTTCTTC. This sequence encodes CASSLGVRTSGGPPSRNEQFF.

This clonotype was seen only a few times. The chain carries TRBV12-3 or TRBV12-4 and TRBJ1-5; possibly TRBD1 for D (5 bases). CDR3 length equals 15 residues. The germline V and J ends were trimmed by 0 bases and 7 bases, with 13 bases remaining between them. The CDR3 region has the DNA TGTGCCAGCAGTTTAGCGCTCAGGGACGGGCAGCCCCAGCATTTT. This sequence encodes CASSLALRDGQPQHF.

This clonotype turned up a few times. The genes are TRBV7-2 and TRBJ1-1, with D perhaps matching TRBD1 (6 bases). V dropped 5 bases and J dropped 5 bases, with 18 bases sitting between them. Looked up from germline, CDR1 is SGHTA and CDR2 is FQGNSA. The CDR3 has 15 residues. In nucleotides, the CDR3 is TGTGCCAGCAGCAAACACAGGGTAGTAAGGACTGAAGCTTTCTTT. This gives the protein CASSKHRVVRTEAFF.

V is TRBV28 and J is TRBJ2-7; 8 nucleotides align to TRBD2. The V gene end was trimmed by 3 bases and the J gene end by 12 bases; junction bases not matched to a gene: 4. CDR1 and CDR2 from the germline V gene are MDHEN and SYDVKM. CDR3 size: 11 residues. DNA of the CDR3: TGTGCCAGCAGTTTCTCTAGCGGGTGGTACTTC. It translates to CASSFSSGWYF.

The chain joins TRBV7-3 to TRBJ2-2; possibly TRBD1 or TRBD2 for D (5 bases each). The CDR3 sequence is 15 residues long. V was pared by 5 bases and J by 3 bases, with 13 bases between. Germline V gene sequence: CDR1 SGHTA, CDR2 FQGTGA. CDR3 residues: CASSPQGTYTGELFF. The CDR3 DNA follows: TGTGCCAGCAGCCCGCAAGGGACCTACACCGGGGAGCTGTTTTTT. Using reference TRBV7-3 and TRBJ2-2 for the parts outside the CDR3, the full variable domain is GAGVSQTPSNKVTEKGKYVELRCDPISGHTALYWYRQSLGQGPEFLIYFQGTGAADDSGLPNDRFFAVRPEGSVSTLKIQRTERGDSAVYLCASSPQGTYTGELFFGEGSRLTVL.

The V call is TRBV3-1, the J call TRBJ1-1, with D possibly matching TRBD1 (6 bases). Germline V gene sequence: CDR1 LGHDT, CDR2 YNNKEL (reference sequence). Trimming left V 4 bases short and J 3 bases short, with 21 bases between. The CDR3 runs 17 residues. CDR3 coding DNA: TGTGCCAGCAGCCTGATGGGACACCAGGCAGGGGACACTGAAGCTTTCTTT. As protein: CASSLMGHQAGDTEAFF.

This clonotype was seen ten or more times. The V gene is TRBV20-1, the J gene TRBJ2-3, with 7 bases matching TRBD2. There are 14 residues in the CDR3. Trimming removed 3 bases from V and 0 bases from J; junction bases left unmatched: 3. The V gene's germline CDR1 is DFQATT and CDR2 SNEGSKA (reference sequence). CDR3 bases: TGCAGTGCTAGTCCTAGCGGTAGCACAGATACGCAGTATTTT. Translation gives CSASPSGSTDTQYF.

This clonotype came up many times. The chain recombines TRBV18 with TRBJ2-7; no firm D call. The CDR3 sequence is 13 residues long. Per germline, CDR1 KGHSH and CDR2 LQKENI. The V and J ends lost 3 bases and 1 base respectively, with 7 bases between them. The CDR3 is CASSPVGSYEQYF. For the CDR3, the DNA is TGTGCCAGCTCACCTGTCGGATCCTACGAGCAGTACTTC.

The rearrangement links TRBV2 to TRBJ2-5; D not resolved. CDR3 length: 13 amino acids. The germline gives CDR1 SNHLY, CDR2 FYNNEI. Trimming removed 1 base from V and 1 base from J, with 4 bases in between. The CDR3 sequence: CASSEVLQETQYF. Written as DNA, the CDR3 is TGTGCCAGCAGTGAAGTACTCCAAGAGACCCAGTACTTC.

This clonotype was recorded a few times. V and J are TRBV28 and TRBJ1-2; D is perhaps TRBD1 (5 bases). This CDR3 comprises 14 residues. Germline loops: CDR1 MDHEN, CDR2 SYDVKM. The ends were cut back, 5 bases at V and 4 bases at J, with 14 bases in the middle. Here the CDR3 reads CASSPAAGSYGYTF. CDR3 nucleotides: TGTGCCAGCAGTCCCGCGGCAGGGAGCTATGGCTACACCTTC.

This clonotype was counted at least ten times. V gene TRBV12-5 combines with J gene TRBJ2-1; 12 bases are a match to TRBD2. This CDR3 has 14 residues. V dropped 7 bases and J dropped 8; count of bases not matched to a gene: 6. CDR1 and CDR2 (germline): LGHNT, FRNRAP. The CDR3 sequence is CASVRTSGVDEQFF. CDR3 DNA sequence: TGTGCTAGTGTCCGGACTAGCGGGGTGGATGAGCAGTTCTTC.

This clonotype was recorded a few times. V gene TRBV10-3 combines with J gene TRBJ1-3; D gene ambiguous. The length of the CDR3 is 13 residues. Per the germline V gene, CDR1 is ENHRY and CDR2 is SYGVKD. Trimming removed 3 bases from V and 2 bases from J, with 5 bases in between. In DNA, the CDR3 is TGTGCCATCAGTGATCTACCTGGAAACACCATATATTTT. Translated, it gives CAISDLPGNTIYF.